This passage covers 20 T cell receptor beta chains from one sample sequenced in a study of cytomegalovirus exposure and HLA in healthy donors listed by TCRdb under 2017. Receptor libraries were prepared by the immunoSEQ multiplex PCR assay. A mixture of 60 forward primers for TCR Vbeta segments and 13 reverse primers for TCR Jbeta segments was used in the multiplex PCR. TCRdb retrieved this table from immuneACCESS and kept in-frame rearrangements only. Not all clones are present; in checked studies, unresolved V genes account for under half, and no reason is known for the remainder. A total of over 45,000 clones appear in this sample, 81% of them only once. The ten largest clones capture roughly 2.4% of the sample. Input material: PBMCs. The receptors stem from a boy aged 5-17 years in good health and CMV-seropositive.

This clone was seen a handful of times. This chain connects TRBV5-1 to TRBJ2-2, with D hard to call. CDR1 and CDR2 (germline): SGHRS, YFSETQ. The CDR3 spans 14 residues. V was shortened by 0 bases and J by 6 bases, with 9 bases between the two germline ends. CDR3 region: CASSLGFQAGELFF. The CDR3 DNA reads TGCGCCAGCAGCTTGGGGTTCCAGGCCGGGGAGCTGTTTTTT.

The chain links TRBV6-5 to TRBJ1-2; TRBD1 might be the D (6 bases). Looked up from germline, CDR1 is MNHEY and CDR2 is SVGAGI. V lost 6 bases and J lost 6, with 14 bases in between. CDR3 length: 13 amino acids. The CDR3: CASSPQGRDGYTF. The CDR3 DNA reads TGTGCCAGCAGCCCCCAGGGGAGGGATGGCTACACCTTC.

This rearrangement joins TRBV23-1 to TRBJ2-7, with D unclear. TRBV23-1 is given ORF status, its function remaining uncertain. Trimming removed 0 bases at V and 6 bases at J, with 3 bases between. The CDR3 has 11 residues. In DNA, the CDR3 is TGCGCCAGCAGTCAATCGGCCGAGCAGTACTTC. Protein product: CASSQSAEQYF.

V gene TRBV5-1 combines with J gene TRBJ2-5, with 9 nucleotides matching TRBD2. The germline V gene encodes CDR1 SGHRS and CDR2 YFSETQ. The trim removed 1 base at V and 3 bases at J, leaving 7 bases unmatched. This CDR3 has 16 residues. This chain's CDR3 is CASSLFGGGGKETQYF. The CDR3 nucleotides are TGCGCCAGCAGCTTGTTCGGCGGGGGGGGGAAAGAGACCCAGTACTTC.

J is TRBJ2-1 and V is TRBV10-3, with 7 bases fitting TRBD2. The germline V gene encodes CDR1 ENHRY and CDR2 SYGVKD. After removal of 5 bases from V and 8 bases from J, the junction contained 12 bases not matched to a gene. This CDR3 is 15 amino acids long. The DNA for the CDR3 is TGTGCCATCAGTTTAACTCGGGACTACCAAGATGAGCAGTTCTTC. Translated: CAISLTRDYQDEQFF.

The rearrangement links TRBV11-3 to TRBJ2-2; D is undetermined. Germline V gene data show CDR1 as SGHNT and CDR2 as YENEEA. Trimming stripped 0 bases from V and 7 bases from J, with 6 bases between. The CDR3 contains 13 residues. This chain's CDR3 is CASSLDYIGELFF. In DNA form, the CDR3 reads TGTGCCAGCAGCTTAGATTACATCGGGGAGCTGTTTTTT.

The chain employs TRBV7-2 and TRBJ1-1; TRBD1 might be the D (5 bases). Trimming took 6 bases from V and 0 from J, leaving 17 bases between them. The CDR3 loop spans 16 amino acids. CDR1 and CDR2 (germline): SGHTA, FQGNSA. CDR3 loop: CASRGTPPAMNTEAFF. CDR3 nucleotide sequence: TGTGCCAGCAGAGGGACTCCCCCGGCCATGAACACTGAAGCTTTCTTT.

V usage is TRBV7-9 and J usage is TRBJ1-2, with D perhaps TRBD1 (5 bases). Germline CDR1 reads SEHNR; CDR2 reads FQNEAQ (reference sequence). V gave up 3 bases and J gave up 3 bases, with 14 bases separating them. CDR3 size: 15 residues. In DNA form, the CDR3 reads TGTGCCAGCAGCTTCCCACAGGCGTCTGACTATGGCTACACCTTC. It codes for CASSFPQASDYGYTF.

V gene TRBV9 combines with J gene TRBJ1-1; 7 nucleotides line up with TRBD1. The trim removed 3 bases at V and 7 bases at J, leaving 6 bases unmatched. Germline V lookup: CDR1 SGDLS, CDR2 YYNGEE. The CDR3 has 13 residues. CDR3 in DNA: TGTGCCAGCAGCGATAACAGGGGCGGTGAAGCTTTCTTT. As protein: CASSDNRGGEAFF.

The V gene is TRBV7-9, the J gene TRBJ1-1, with D tentatively TRBD1 (6 bases). CDR3 length: 15 residues. Trimming took off 5 bases at V and 1 base at J, with 14 bases between the two ends. Germline CDR1 reads SEHNR; CDR2 reads FQNEAQ (reference sequence). The CDR3 DNA follows: TGTGCCAGCAGCCCCGAGAAGGGACAGAACACTGAAGCTTTCTTT. It yields the protein CASSPEKGQNTEAFF.

Notes on this clone: Possible read error: a much larger clone is one base away. Other DNA sequences in the sample encode the same CDR3. The chain couples TRBV4-1 to TRBJ1-6; D remains unclear. The V gene lost 0 bases and the J gene lost 10 bases, with 13 bases spanning the gap. There are 15 residues in the CDR3. Germline V gene data show CDR1 as MGHRA and CDR2 as YSYEKL. The CDR3 spells CASSQDHVSQSPLHF. DNA for the CDR3: TGCGCCAGCAGCCAAGATCACGTAAGCCAATCACCCCTCCACTTT.

The chain has TRBV2 and TRBJ1-1; 9 bases match TRBD1. This CDR3 contains 12 residues. The germline CDR1 and CDR2 sequences are SNHLY and FYNNEI. With 5 bases clipped from V and 10 bases from J, the junction kept 5 bases outside the gene matches. The CDR3 bases are TGTGCCAGCAGTAACAGGGGGCCGGCAGCTTTCTTT. It specifies CASSNRGPAAFF.

V and J are TRBV13 and TRBJ2-5; unclear D gene. V was cut by 0 bases and J by 5 bases, with 4 bases left in between. The CDR3 totals 12 residues. Germline V gene lookup returns CDR1 PRHDT and CDR2 FYEKMQ (reference sequence). CDR3 sequence reads: CASSLGLETQYF. Here the CDR3 DNA reads TGTGCCAGCAGCTTAGGTCTGGAGACCCAGTACTTC.

The V gene is TRBV27, the J gene TRBJ2-1; weak D call: TRBD1 (5 bases). The CDR3 is made up of 11 amino acids. Per the germline V gene, CDR1 is MNHEY and CDR2 is SMNVEV (reference sequence). Trimming removed 6 bases from V and 7 bases from J, with 7 bases in between. The CDR3 reads CASSPGNEQFF. In DNA form, the CDR3 reads TGTGCCAGCAGCCCAGGGAATGAGCAGTTCTTC.

The rearrangement links TRBV19 to TRBJ1-2, with D possibly TRBD1 on 5 matching bases. The CDR3 is 14 amino acids. Germline values: CDR1 LNHDA, CDR2 SQIVND (reference sequence). Trimming took 7 bases from V and 4 from J, leaving 16 bases between them. The CDR3 coding sequence is TGTGCCAGTAACACGGGACTGAGTCTCTATGGCTACACCTTC. Its protein product is CASNTGLSLYGYTF. Full variable domain (missing parts from reference TRBV19 and TRBJ1-2): DGGITQSPKYLFRKEGQNVTLSCEQNLNHDAMYWYRQDPGQGLRLIYYSQIVNDFQKGDIAEGYSVSREKKESFPLTVTSAQKNPTAFYLCASNTGLSLYGYTFGSGTRLTVV.

There are a few counts of this clone. The rearrangement uses TRBV25-1 and TRBJ2-7, with D maybe TRBD1 (5 bases). The CDR3 covers 11 residues. Germline V gene sequence: CDR1 MGHDK, CDR2 SYGVNS. Trimming shortened V by 8 bases and J by 4 bases, and 9 bases separated the two germline ends. For the CDR3, the DNA is TGTGCCAGCGAAAGGGGTTACGAGCAGTACTTC. Its protein product is CASERGYEQYF.

This clone occurred a few times. The chain recombines TRBV5-6 with TRBJ2-7; TRBD2 matches 7 bases. Germline values: CDR1 SGHDT, CDR2 YYEEEE. Trimming cost V 4 bases and J 5 bases; bases outside gene matches: 12. This CDR3 has 15 amino acids. The CDR3 protein is CASSGVLSGENEQYF. CDR3 coding DNA: TGTGCCAGCAGCGGGGTTCTAAGCGGGGAAAACGAGCAGTACTTC.

This clone is a singleton in its sample. The V gene is TRBV20-1, the J gene TRBJ1-5; D remains ambiguous. CDR3 length: 11 amino acids. CDR1 is DFQATT, CDR2 SNEGSKA, per germline (reference sequence). The ends were cut back, 4 bases at V and 13 bases at J, with 14 bases in the middle. Here the CDR3 DNA reads TGCAGTGCTAAAGAAGCCGGGAGTCAGCATTTT. Protein product: CSAKEAGSQHF.

The gene calls are TRBV15 and TRBJ2-3; no clear D. The V end was cut by 2 bases, the J end by 0 bases, with 9 bases between. CDR1 and CDR2 (germline): LNHNV, YYDKDF (reference sequence). This CDR3 is 15 amino acids long. CDR3 coding DNA: TGTGCCACCAGCAGAAGAGTTACTAGCACAGATACGCAGTATTTT. This gives the protein CATSRRVTSTDTQYF.

The J gene is TRBJ2-7, the V gene TRBV5-4; 9 nucleotides match TRBD2. The germline V gene encodes CDR1 SGHNT and CDR2 YYREEE (reference sequence). CDR3 size: 15 residues. V shed 4 bases, J shed 2 bases, and the junction held 7 bases outside the gene matches. The CDR3 is CASSQSGGRTYEQYF. In DNA form, the CDR3 reads TGTGCCAGCAGCCAGAGCGGGGGGCGGACCTACGAGCAGTACTTC.